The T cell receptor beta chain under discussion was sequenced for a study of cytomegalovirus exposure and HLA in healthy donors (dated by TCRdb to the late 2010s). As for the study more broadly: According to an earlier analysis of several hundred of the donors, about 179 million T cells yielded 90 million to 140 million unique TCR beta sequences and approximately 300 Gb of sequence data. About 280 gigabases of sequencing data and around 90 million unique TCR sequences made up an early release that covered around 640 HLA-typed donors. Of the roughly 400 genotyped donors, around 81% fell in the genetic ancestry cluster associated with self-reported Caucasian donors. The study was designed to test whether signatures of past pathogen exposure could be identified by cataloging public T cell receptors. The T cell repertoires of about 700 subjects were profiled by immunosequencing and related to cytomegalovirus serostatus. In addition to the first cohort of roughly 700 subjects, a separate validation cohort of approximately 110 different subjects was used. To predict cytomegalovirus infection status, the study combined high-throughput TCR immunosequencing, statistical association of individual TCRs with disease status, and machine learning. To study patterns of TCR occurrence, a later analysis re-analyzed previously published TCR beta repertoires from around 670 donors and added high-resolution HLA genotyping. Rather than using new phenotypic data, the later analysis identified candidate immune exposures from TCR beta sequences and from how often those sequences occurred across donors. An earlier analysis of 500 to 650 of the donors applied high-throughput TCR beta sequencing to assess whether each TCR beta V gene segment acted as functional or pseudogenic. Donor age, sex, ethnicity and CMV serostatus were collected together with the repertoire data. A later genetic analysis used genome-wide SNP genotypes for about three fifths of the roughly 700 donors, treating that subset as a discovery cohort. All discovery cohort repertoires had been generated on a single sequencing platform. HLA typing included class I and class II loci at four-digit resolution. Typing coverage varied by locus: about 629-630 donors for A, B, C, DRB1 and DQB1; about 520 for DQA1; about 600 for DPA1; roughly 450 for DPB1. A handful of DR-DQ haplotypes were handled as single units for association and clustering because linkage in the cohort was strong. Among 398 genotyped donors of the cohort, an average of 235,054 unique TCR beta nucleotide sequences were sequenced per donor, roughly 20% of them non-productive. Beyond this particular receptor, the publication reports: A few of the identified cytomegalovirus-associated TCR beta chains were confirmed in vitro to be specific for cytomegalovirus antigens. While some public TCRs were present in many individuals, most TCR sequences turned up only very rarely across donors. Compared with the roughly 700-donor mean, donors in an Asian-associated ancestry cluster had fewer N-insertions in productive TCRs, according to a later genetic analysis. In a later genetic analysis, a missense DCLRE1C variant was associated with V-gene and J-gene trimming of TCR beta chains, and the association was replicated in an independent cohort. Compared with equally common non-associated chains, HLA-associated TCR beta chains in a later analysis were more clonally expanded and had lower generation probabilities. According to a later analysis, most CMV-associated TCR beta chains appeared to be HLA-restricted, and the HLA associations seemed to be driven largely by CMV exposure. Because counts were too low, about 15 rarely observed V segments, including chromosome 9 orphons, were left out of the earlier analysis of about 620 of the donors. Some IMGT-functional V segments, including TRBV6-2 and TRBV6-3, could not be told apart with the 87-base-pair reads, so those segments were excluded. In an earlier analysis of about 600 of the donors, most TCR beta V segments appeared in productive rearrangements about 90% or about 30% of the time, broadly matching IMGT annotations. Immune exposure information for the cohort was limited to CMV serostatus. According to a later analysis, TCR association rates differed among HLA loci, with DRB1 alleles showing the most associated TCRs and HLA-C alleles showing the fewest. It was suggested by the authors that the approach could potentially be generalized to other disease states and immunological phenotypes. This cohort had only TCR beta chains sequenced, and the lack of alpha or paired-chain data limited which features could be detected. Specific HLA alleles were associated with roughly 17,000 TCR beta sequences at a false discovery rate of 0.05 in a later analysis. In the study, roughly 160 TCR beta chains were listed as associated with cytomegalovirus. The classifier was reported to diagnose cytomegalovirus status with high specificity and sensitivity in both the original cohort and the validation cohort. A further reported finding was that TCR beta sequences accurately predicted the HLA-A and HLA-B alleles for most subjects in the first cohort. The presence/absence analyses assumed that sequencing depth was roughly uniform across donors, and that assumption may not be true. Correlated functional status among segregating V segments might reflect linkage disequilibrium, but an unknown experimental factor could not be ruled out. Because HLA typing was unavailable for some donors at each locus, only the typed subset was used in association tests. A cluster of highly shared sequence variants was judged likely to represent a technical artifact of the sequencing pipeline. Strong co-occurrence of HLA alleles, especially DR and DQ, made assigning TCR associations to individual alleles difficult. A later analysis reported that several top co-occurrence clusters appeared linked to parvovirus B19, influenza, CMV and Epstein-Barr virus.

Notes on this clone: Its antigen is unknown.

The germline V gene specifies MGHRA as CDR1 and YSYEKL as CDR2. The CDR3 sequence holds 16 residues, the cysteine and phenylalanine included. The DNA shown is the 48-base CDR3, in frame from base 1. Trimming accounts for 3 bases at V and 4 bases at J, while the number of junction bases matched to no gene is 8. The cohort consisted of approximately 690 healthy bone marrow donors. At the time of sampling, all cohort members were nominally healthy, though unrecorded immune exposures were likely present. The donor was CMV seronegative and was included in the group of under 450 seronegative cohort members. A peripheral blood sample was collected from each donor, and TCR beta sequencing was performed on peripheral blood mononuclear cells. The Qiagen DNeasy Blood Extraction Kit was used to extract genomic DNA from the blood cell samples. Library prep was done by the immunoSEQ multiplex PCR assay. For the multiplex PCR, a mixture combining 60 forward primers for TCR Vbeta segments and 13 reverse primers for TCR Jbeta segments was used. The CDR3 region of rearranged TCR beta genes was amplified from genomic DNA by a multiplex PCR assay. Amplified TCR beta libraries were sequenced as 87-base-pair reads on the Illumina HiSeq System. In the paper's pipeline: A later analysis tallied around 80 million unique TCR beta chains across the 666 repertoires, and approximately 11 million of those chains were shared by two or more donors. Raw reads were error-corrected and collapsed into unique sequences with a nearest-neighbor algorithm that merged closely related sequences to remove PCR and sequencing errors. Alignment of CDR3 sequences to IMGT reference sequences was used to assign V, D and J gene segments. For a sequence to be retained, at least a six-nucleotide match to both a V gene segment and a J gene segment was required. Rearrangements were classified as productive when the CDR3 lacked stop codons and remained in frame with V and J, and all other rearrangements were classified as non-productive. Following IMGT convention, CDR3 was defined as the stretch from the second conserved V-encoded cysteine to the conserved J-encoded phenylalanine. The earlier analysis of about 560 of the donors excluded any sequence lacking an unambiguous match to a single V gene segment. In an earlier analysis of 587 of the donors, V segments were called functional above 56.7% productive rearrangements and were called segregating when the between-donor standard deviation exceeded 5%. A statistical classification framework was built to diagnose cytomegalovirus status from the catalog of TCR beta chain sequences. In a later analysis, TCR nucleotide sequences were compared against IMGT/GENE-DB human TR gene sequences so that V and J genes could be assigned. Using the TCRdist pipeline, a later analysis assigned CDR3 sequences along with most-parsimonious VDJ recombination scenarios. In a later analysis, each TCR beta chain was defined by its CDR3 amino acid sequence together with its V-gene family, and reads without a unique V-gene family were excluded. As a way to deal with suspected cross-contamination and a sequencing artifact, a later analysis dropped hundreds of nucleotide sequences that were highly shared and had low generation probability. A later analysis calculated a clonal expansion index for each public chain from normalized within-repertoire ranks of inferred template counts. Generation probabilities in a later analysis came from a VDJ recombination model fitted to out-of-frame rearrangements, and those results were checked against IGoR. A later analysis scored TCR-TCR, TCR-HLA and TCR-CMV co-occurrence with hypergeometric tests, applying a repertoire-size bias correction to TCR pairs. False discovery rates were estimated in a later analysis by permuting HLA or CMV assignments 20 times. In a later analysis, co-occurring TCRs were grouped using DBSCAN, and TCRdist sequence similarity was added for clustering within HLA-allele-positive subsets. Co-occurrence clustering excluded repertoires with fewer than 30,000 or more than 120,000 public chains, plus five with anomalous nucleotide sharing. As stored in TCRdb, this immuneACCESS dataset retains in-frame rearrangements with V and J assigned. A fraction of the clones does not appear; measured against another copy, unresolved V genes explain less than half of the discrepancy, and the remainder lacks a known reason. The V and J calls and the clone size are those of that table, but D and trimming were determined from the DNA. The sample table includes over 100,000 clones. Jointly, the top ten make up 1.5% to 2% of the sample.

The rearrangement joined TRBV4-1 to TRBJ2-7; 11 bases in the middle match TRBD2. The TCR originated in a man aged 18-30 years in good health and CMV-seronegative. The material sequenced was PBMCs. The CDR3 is CASSQHSGRGVYEQYF. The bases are TGCGCCAGCAGCCAGCATAGCGGGAGGGGTGTGTACGAGCAGTACTTC.